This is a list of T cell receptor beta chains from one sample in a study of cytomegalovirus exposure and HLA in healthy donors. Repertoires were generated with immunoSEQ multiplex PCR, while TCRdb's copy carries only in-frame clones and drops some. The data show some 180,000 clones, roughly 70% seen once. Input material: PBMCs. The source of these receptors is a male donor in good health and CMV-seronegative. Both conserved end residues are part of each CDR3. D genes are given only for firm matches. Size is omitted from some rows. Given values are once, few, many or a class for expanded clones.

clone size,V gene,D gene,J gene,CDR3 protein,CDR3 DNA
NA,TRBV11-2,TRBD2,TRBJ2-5,CASSLAGGQETQYF,TGTGCCAGCAGCTTAGCGGGGGGGCAAGAGACCCAGTACTTC
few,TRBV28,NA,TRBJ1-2,CASSGTTKNYGYTF,TGTGCCAGCAGCGGGACAACTAAAAACTATGGCTACACCTTC
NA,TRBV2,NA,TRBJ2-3,CASSYTDTQYF,TGTGCCAGCAGTTACACAGATACGCAGTATTTT
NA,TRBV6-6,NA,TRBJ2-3,CASSYPEVSDTQYF,TGTGCCAGCAGTTACCCCGAGGTATCAGATACGCAGTATTTT
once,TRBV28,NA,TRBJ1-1,CASSSAGGTGRTEAFF,TGTGCCAGCAGCTCCGCCGGGGGAACAGGAAGGACTGAAGCTTTCTTT
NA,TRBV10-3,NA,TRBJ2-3,CAIRYHPKGADTQYF,TGTGCCATCCGCTATCATCCGAAGGGGGCAGATACGCAGTATTTT
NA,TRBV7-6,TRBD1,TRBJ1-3,CASSPGWDRSSGNTIYF,TGTGCCAGCAGCCCCGGGTGGGACAGGAGCTCTGGAAACACCATATATTTT
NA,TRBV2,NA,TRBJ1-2,CASRQGSYGYTF,TGTGCCAGCCGCCAGGGTTCCTATGGCTACACCTTC
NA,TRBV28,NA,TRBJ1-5,CASSFRDGEDQPQHF,TGTGCCAGCAGTTTCCGAGACGGGGAAGATCAGCCCCAGCATTTT
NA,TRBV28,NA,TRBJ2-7,CASSFDEQYF,TGTGCCAGCAGTTTCGACGAGCAGTACTTC
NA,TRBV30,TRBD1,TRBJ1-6,CACLRDSYNSPLHF,TGTGCCTGCCTCCGGGACAGCTATAATTCACCCCTCCACTTT
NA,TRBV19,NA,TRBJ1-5,CASTLGNQPQHF,TGTGCCAGTACCCTTGGCAATCAGCCCCAGCATTTT
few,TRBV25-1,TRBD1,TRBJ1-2,CASRGDRGDYGYTF,TGTGCCAGCAGAGGGGACAGGGGCGACTATGGCTACACCTTC
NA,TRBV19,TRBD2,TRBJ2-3,CASSRSPGLGGDTQYF,TGTGCCAGTAGTCGATCACCGGGACTAGGCGGAGATACGCAGTATTTT
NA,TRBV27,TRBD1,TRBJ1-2,CASSTSGTGGSGYTF,TGTGCCAGCAGTACTTCCGGGACAGGGGGCTCTGGCTACACCTTC
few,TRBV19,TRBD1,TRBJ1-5,CASSIPGQGGNQPQHF,TGTGCCAGTAGTATACCGGGACAGGGAGGGAATCAGCCCCAGCATTTT
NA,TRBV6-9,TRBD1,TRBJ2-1,CASSQGQDNEQFF,TGTGCCAGCAGTCAGGGACAGGACAATGAGCAGTTCTTC
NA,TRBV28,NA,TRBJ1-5,CASSTPPPGQPQHF,TGTGCCAGCAGTACCCCCCCTCCGGGGCAGCCCCAGCATTTT
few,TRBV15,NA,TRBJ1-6,CATSRDRTSSYNSPLHF,TGTGCCACCAGCAGAGATCGAACTAGCTCCTATAATTCACCCCTCCACTTT
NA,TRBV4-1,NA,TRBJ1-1,CASSQEPRAVTEAFF,TGCGCCAGCAGCCAAGAACCCAGGGCCGTCACTGAAGCTTTCTTT
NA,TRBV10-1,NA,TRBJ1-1,CASSETGSETEAFF,TGCGCCAGCAGTGAGACAGGGAGCGAGACTGAAGCTTTCTTT
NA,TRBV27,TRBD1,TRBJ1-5,CASRRTGTGNQPQHF,TGTGCCAGCAGGCGGACCGGGACAGGCAATCAGCCCCAGCATTTT
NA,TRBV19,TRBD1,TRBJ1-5,CASSILGQGSQPQHF,TGTGCCAGTAGTATCTTGGGACAGGGGAGTCAGCCCCAGCATTTT
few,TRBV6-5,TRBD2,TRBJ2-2,CASSASGVAGELFF,TGTGCCAGCAGTGCTAGCGGGGTAGCCGGGGAGCTGTTTTTT
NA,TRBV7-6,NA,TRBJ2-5,CASSPSETQYF,TGTGCCAGCAGCCCCTCTGAGACCCAGTACTTC